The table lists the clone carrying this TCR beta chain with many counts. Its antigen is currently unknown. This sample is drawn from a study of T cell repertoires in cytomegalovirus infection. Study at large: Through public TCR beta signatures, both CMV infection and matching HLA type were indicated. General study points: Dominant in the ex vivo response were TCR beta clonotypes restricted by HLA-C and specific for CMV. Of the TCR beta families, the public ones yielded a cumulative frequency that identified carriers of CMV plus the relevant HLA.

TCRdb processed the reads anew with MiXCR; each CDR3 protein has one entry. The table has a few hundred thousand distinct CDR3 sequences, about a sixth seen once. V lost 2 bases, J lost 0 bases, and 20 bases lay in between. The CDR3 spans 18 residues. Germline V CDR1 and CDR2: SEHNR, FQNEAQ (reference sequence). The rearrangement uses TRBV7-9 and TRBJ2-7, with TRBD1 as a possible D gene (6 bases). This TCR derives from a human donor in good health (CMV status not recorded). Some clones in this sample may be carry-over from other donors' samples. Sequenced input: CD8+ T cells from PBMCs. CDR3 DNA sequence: TGTGCCAGCAGCTTAACCTACGATGCAGGGGCGGGCTCCTACGAGCAGTACTTC. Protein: CASSLTYDAGAGSYEQYF. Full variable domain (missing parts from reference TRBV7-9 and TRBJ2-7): DTGVSQNPRHKITKRGQNVTFRCDPISEHNRLYWYRQTLGQGPEFLTYFQNEAQLEKSRLLSDRFSAERPKGSFSTLEIQRTEQGDSAMYLCASSLTYDAGAGSYEQYFGPGTRLTVT.